This T cell receptor (beta chain) was identified during a study of OX40 agonist ivuxolimab in advanced cancers. About the study: Participants, around 80% male, averaged roughly 55 years of age, ranging from 23 to 79.

Findings of the study overall: Expanded clones belonging to CD8+ T cells outnumbered, on average, those of CD4+.

Generated by immunoSEQ multiplex PCR, the TCRdb table keeps only in-frame clones and is missing some. The sample includes 34,000 or so clones, around 81% of them seen just once. As to this clone: What it binds is unknown.

Germline V gene data show CDR1 as MNHEY and CDR2 as SVGAGI. This CDR3 spans 15 amino acids. V lost 1 base and J 3 bases, leaving 11 bases between the germline ends. The TCR was taken from an adult with an advanced solid tumor such as melanoma, head and neck, liver or kidney cancer. Specimen: CD4+ or CD8+ T cells sorted from blood, collected in a trial of the OX40 agonist ivuxolimab. The genes are TRBV6-5 and TRBJ2-3; a possible D gene is TRBD1 (6 bases). DNA for the CDR3: TGTGCCAGCAGTTACTGGACGCAGGGGACAGATACGCAGTATTTT. Translating gives CASSYWTQGTDTQYF.